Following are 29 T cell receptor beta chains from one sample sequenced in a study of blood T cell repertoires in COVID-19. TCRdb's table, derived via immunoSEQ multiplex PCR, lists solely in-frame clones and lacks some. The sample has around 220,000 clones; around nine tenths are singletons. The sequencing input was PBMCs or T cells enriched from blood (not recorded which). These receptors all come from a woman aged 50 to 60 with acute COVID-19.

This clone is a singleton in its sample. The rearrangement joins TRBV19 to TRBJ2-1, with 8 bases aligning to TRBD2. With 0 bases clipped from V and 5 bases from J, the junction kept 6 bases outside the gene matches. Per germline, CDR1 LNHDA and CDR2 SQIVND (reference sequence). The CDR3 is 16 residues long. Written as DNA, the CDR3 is TGTGCCAGTAGTATAGATGGCGCGGGAGGCCACAATGAGCAGTTCTTC. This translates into CASSIDGAGGHNEQFF.

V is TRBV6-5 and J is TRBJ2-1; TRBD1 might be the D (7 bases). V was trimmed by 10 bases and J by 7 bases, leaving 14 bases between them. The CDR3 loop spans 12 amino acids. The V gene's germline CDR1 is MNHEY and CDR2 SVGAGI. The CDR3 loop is CATRGTVNEQFF. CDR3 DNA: TGTGCCACCCGCGGGACAGTTAATGAGCAGTTCTTC.

DNA for the CDR3: TGTGCCAGCAGCTCCCGGACAGGGGTGAATGAAAAACTGTTTTTT. Translation: CASSSRTGVNEKLFF. The chain has TRBV5-4 and TRBJ1-4; 9 positions match TRBD1. The CDR3 runs to 15 residues. V trimming: 3 bases; J trimming: 5 bases; junction bases outside the gene matches: 5. The germline V gene encodes CDR1 SGHNT and CDR2 YYREEE (reference sequence).

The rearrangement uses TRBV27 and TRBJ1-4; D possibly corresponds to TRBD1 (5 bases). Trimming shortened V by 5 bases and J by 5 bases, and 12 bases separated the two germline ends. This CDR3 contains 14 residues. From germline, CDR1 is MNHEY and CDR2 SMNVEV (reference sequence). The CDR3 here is CASSPRDWNEKLFF. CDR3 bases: TGTGCCAGCAGTCCGAGGGACTGGAATGAAAAACTGTTTTTT.

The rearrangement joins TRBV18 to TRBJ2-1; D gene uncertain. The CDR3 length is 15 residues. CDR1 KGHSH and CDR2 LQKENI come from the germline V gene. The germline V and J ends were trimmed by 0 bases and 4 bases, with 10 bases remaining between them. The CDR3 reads CASSPPPPTYNEQFF. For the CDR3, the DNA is TGTGCCAGCTCACCACCACCTCCAACTTACAATGAGCAGTTCTTC.

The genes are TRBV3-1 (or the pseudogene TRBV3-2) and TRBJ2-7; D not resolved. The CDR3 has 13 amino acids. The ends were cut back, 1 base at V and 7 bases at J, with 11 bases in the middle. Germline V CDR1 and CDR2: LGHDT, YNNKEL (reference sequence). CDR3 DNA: TGTGCCAGCAGCCAAGGGGCCGCGCTAGAGCAGTACTTC. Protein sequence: CASSQGAALEQYF.

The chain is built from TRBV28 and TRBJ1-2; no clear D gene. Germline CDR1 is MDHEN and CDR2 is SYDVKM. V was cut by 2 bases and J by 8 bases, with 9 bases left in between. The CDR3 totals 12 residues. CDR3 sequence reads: CASSLQARGYTF. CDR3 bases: TGTGCCAGCAGTTTACAAGCGCGGGGCTACACCTTC.

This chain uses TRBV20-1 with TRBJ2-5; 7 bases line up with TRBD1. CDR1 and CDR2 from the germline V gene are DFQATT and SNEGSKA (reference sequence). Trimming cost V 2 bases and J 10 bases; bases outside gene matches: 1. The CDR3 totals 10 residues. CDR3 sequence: CSARSGGQYF. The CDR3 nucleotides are TGCAGTGCTAGATCAGGGGGCCAGTACTTC.

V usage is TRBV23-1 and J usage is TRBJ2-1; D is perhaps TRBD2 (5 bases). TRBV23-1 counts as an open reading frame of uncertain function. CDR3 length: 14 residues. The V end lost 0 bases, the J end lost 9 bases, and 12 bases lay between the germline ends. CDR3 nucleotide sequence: TGCGCCAGCAGTCAATCAGGGAGAGGCGGTGAGCAGTTCTTC. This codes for CASSQSGRGGEQFF.

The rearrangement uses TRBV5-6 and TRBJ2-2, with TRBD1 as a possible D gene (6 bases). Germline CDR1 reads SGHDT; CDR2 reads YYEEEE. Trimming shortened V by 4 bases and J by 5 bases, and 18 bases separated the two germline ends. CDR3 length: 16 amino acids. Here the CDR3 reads CASSHLQGPETGELFF. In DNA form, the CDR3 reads TGTGCCAGCAGCCATCTCCAGGGGCCCGAGACCGGGGAGCTGTTTTTT. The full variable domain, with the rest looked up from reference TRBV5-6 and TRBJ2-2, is DAGVTQSPTHLIKTRGQQVTLRCSPKSGHDTVSWYQQALGQGPQFIFQYYEEEERQRGNFPDRFSGHQFPNYSSELNVNALLLGDSALYLCASSHLQGPETGELFFGEGSRLTVL.

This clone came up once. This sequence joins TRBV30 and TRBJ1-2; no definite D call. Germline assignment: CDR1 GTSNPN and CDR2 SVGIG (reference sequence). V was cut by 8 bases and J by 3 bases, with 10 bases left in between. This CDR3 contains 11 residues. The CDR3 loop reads CALGRDYGYTF. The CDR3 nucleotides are TGTGCCCTGGGGAGGGACTATGGCTACACCTTC.

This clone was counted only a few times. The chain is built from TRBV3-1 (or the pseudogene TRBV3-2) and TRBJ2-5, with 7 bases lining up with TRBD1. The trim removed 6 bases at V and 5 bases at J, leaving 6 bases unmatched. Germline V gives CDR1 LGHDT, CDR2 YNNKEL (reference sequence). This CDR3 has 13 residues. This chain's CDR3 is CASRRQGTETQYF. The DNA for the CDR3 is TGTGCCAGCAGACGACAGGGTACGGAGACCCAGTACTTC.

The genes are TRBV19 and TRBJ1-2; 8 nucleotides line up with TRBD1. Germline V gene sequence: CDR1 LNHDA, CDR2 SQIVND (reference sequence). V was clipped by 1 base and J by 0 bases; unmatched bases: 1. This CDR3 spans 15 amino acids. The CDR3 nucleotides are TGTGCCAGTAGTATAGTGGGACAGGCTAACTATGGCTACACCTTC. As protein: CASSIVGQANYGYTF.

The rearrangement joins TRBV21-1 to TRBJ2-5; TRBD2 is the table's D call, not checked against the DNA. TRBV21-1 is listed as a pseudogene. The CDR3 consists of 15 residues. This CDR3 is CASSQPGAGRETQYF. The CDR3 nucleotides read TGTGCCAGCAGCCAGCCGGGCGCCGGGAGAGAGACCCAGTACTTC.

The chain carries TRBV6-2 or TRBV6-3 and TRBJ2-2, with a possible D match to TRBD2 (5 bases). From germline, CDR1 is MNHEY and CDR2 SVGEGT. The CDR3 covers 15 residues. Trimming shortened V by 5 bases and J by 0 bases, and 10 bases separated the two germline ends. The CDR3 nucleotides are TGTGCCAGCAGTCGGGCGAGGGCGAACACCGGGGAGCTGTTTTTT. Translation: CASSRARANTGELFF.

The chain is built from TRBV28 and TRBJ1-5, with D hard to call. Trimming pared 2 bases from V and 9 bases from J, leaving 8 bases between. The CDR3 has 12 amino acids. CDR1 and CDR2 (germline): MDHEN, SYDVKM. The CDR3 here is CASSLTGWPQHF. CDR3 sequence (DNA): TGTGCCAGCAGTTTAACCGGGTGGCCCCAGCATTTT.

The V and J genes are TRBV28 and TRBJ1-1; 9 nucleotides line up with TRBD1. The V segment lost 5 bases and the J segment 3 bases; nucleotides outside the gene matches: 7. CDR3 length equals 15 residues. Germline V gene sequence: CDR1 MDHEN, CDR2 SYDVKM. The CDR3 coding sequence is TGTGCCAGCAGTAAAAACAGGGGGCGGGACACTGAAGCTTTCTTT. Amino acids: CASSKNRGRDTEAFF. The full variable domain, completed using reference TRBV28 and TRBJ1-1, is DVKVTQSSRYLVKRTGEKVFLECVQDMDHENMFWYRQDPGLGLRLIYFSYDVKMKEKGDIPEGYSVSREKKERFSLILESASTNQTSMYLCASSKNRGRDTEAFFGQGTRLTVV.

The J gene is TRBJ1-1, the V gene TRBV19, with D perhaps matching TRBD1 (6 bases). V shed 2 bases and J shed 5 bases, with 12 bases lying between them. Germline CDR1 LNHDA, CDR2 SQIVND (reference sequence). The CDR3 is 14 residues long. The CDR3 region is CASSIIGGGTEAFF. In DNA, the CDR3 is TGTGCCAGTAGTATAATAGGGGGAGGGACTGAAGCTTTCTTT.

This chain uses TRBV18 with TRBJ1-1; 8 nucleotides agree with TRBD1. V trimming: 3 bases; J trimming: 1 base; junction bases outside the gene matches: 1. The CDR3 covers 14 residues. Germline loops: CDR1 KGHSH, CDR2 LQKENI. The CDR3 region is CASSPDRGNTEAFF. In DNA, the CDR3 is TGTGCCAGCTCACCCGACAGGGGGAACACTGAAGCTTTCTTT.

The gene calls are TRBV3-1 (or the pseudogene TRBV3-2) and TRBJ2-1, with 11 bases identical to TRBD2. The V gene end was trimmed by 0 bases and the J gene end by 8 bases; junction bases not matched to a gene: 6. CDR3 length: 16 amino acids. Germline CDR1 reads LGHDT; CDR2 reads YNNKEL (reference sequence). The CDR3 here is CASSQDGLAGGDEQFF. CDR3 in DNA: TGTGCCAGCAGCCAAGATGGGCTAGCGGGAGGCGATGAGCAGTTCTTC.

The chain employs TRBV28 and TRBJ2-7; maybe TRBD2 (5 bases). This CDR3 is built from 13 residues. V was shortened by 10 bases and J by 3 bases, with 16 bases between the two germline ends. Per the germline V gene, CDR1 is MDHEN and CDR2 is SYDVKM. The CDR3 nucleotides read TGTGCCACTGGGCGGGTCCTAAACTACGAGCAGTACTTC. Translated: CATGRVLNYEQYF.

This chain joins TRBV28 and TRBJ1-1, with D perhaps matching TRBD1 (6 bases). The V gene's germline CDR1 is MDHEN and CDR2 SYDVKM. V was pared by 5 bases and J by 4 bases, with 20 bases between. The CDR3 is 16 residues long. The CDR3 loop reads CASSQTHGGRGTEAFF. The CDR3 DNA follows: TGTGCCAGCAGTCAAACCCACGGGGGGCGCGGCACTGAAGCTTTCTTT.

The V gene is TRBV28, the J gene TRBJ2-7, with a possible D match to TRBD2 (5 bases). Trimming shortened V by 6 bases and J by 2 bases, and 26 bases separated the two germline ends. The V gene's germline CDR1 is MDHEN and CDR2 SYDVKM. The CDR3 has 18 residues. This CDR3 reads CASSTHVVVYEGTYEQYF. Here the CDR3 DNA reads TGTGCCAGCAGCACCCACGTTGTTGTCTATGAGGGTACCTACGAGCAGTACTTC.

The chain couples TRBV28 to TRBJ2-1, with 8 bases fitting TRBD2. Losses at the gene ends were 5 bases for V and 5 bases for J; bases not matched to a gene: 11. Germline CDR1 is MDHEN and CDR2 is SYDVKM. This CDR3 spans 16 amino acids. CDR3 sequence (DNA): TGTGCCAGCAGTAAGAGAGCGGGAGAGGCCGACAATGAGCAGTTCTTC. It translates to CASSKRAGEADNEQFF. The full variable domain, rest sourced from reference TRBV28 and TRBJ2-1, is DVKVTQSSRYLVKRTGEKVFLECVQDMDHENMFWYRQDPGLGLRLIYFSYDVKMKEKGDIPEGYSVSREKKERFSLILESASTNQTSMYLCASSKRAGEADNEQFFGPGTRLTVL.

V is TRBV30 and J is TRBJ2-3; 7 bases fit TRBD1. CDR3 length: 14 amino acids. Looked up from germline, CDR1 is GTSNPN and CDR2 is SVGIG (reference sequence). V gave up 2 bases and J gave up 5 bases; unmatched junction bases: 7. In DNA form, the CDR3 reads TGTGCCTGGAGTACGCAGGGGGTTCAAGATACGCAGTATTTT. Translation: CAWSTQGVQDTQYF.

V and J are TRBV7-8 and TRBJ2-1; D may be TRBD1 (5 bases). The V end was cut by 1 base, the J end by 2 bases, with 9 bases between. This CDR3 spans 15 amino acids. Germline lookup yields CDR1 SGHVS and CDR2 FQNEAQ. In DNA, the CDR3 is TGTGCCAGCAGCTTAGAGGGGATGACCTACAATGAGCAGTTCTTC. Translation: CASSLEGMTYNEQFF.

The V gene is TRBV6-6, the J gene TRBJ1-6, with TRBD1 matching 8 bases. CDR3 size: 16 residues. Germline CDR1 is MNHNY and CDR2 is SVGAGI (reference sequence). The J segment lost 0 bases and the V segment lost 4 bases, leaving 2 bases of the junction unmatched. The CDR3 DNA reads TGTGCCAGCAGTTTAACAGGGGGCTCCTATAATTCACCCCTCCACTTT. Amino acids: CASSLTGGSYNSPLHF.

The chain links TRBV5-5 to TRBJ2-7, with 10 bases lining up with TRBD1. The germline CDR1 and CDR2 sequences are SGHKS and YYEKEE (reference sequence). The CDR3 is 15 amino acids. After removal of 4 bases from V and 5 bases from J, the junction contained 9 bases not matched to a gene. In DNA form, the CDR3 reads TGTGCCAGCAGCATCATCGGGACAGGGGTCCACGAGCAGTACTTC. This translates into CASSIIGTGVHEQYF.

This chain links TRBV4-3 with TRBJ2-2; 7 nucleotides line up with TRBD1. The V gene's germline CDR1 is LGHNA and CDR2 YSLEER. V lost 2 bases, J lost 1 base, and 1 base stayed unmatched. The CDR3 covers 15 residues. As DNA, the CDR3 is TGCGCCAGCAGCCAAAGGGACAGGAACACCGGGGAGCTGTTTTTT. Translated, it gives CASSQRDRNTGELFF.